This T cell receptor beta chain is drawn from a study of lymphopenia after photon versus proton radiotherapy. Concerning this clone itself: Antigen specificity is unknown.

TCRdb's table, derived via immunoSEQ multiplex PCR, lists solely in-frame clones and lacks some. The profile shows roughly 3,000 clones, about 94% of them singletons. Germline CDR1 reads SQVTM; CDR2 reads ANQGSEA. J gave up 2 bases and V 4 bases, and 6 bases lay outside the gene matches. This CDR3 is 14 amino acids long. Study findings and constraints: In patients who died, overall survival fell as post-nadir TCR diversity dropped more. Proton therapy kept repertoires fairly stable, unlike photons, which gained effector/memory cells. Authors raise, but do not show, better survival with proton therapy.

Material: peripheral blood, obtained from a patient treated with photon-based radiotherapy. This receptor was obtained from an older woman with pancreatic cancer. The V and J genes are TRBV29-1 and TRBJ2-3, with 7 bases identical to TRBD1. In DNA form, the CDR3 reads TGCAGCGTTGCACAGGGGACAAACACAGATACGCAGTATTTT. It codes for CSVAQGTNTDTQYF.